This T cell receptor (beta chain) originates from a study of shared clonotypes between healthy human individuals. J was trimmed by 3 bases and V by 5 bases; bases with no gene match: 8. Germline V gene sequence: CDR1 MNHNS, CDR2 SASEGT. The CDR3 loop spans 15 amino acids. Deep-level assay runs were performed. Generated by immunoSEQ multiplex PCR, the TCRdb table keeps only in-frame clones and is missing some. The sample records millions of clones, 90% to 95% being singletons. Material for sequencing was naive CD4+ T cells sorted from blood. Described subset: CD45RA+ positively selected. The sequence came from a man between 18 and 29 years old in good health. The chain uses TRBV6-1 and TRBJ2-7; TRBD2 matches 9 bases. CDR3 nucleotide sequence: TGTGCCAGCAGTCCCCGAGTAGCGGGGGACTACGAGCAGTACTTC. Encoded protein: CASSPRVAGDYEQYF.